Sequencing of this TCR beta chain was carried out in a study of T cell responses to AZD1222 COVID-19 vaccine. Study-wide results and limits: Among vaccine-associated CD4 TCRs, coverage spanned spike, with dominance at 160-218 and 743-854. Among the donors, most were white British and more were female, and clonal diversity was possibly underestimated. Unmutated variant regions are reportedly targeted by nearly half of spike-specific TCRs.

Profiled with immunoSEQ multiplex PCR; TCRdb holds only in-frame clones, not every one. This table holds around 97,000 clones, 91% found once. Comment on this clone: Its antigen is not known.

This receptor was taken from an adult in good health. The starting material was peripheral blood, obtained on day 0 of AZD1222 vaccination.

CDR3 loop: CASSPLRADYGYTF. The CDR3 bases are TGCGCCAGCAGCCCCCTAAGGGCAGACTATGGCTACACCTTC. This chain connects TRBV4-3 to TRBJ1-2; D remains ambiguous. V lost 4 bases, J lost 3 bases, and 12 bases lay in between. The CDR3 runs to 14 residues. Germline V gene lookup returns CDR1 LGHNA and CDR2 YSLEER.